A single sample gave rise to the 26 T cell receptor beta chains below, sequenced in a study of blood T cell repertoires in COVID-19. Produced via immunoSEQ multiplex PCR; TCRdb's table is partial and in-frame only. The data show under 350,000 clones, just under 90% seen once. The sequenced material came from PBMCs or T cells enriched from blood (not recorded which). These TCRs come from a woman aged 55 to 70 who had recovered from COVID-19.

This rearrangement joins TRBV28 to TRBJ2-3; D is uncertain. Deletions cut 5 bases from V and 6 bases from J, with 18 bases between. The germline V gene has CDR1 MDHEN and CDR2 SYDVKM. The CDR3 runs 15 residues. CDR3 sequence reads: CASSIPARSRDTQYF. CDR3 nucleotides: TGTGCCAGCAGTATCCCCGCCCGGAGTAGGGATACGCAGTATTTT.

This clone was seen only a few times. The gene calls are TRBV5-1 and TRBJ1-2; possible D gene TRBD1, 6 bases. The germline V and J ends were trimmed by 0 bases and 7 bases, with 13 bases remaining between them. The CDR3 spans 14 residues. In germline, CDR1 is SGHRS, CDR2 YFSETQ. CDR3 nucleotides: TGCGCCAGCAGCTTGGCAGGGGATATATCTGGCTACACCTTC. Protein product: CASSLAGDISGYTF. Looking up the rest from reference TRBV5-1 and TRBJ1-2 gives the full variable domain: KAGVTQTPRYLIKTRGQQVTLSCSPISGHRSVSWYQQTPGQGLQFLFEYFSETQRNKGNFPGRFSGRQFSNSRSEMNVSTLELGDSALYLCASSLAGDISGYTFGSGTRLTVV.

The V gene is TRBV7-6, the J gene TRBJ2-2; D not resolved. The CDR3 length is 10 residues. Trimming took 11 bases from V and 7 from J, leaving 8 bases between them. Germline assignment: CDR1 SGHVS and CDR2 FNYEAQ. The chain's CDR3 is CAVGGGELFF. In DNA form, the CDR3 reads TGTGCCGTCGGCGGCGGGGAGCTGTTTTTT. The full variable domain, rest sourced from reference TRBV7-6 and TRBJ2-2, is GAGVSQSPRYKVTKRGQDVALRCDPISGHVSLYWYRQALGQGPEFLTYFNYEAQQDKSGLPNDRFSAERPEGSISTLTIQRTEQRDSAMYRCAVGGGELFFGEGSRLTVL.

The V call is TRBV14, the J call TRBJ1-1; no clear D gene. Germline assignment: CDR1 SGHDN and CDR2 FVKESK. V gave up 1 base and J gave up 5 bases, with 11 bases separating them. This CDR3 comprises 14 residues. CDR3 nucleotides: TGTGCCAGCAGCCAAGTATCCAGGAGGACTGAAGCTTTCTTT. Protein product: CASSQVSRRTEAFF.

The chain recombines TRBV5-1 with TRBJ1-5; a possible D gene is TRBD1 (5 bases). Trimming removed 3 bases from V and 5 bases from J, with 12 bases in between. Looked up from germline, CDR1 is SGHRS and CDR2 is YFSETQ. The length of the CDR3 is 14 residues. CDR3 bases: TGCGCCAGCAGCTCAGGTCCGGGGGATCAGCCCCAGCATTTT. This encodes CASSSGPGDQPQHF.

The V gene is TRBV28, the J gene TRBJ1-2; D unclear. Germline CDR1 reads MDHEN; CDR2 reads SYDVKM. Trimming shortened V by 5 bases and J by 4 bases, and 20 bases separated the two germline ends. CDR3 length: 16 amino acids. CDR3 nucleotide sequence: TGTGCCAGCAGTCATCCCCTCTTTATAAGCGGCTATGGCTACACCTTC. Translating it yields CASSHPLFISGYGYTF.

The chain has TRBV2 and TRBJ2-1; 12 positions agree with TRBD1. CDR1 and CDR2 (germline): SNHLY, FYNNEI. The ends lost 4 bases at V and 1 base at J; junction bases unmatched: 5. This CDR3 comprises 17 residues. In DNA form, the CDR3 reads TGTGCCAGCAGTGGGGGACAGGGGGCGCGGTCCTACAATGAGCAGTTCTTC. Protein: CASSGGQGARSYNEQFF.

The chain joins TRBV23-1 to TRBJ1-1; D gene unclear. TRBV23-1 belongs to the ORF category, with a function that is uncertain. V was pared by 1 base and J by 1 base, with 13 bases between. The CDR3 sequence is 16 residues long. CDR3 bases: TGCGCCAGCAGTCAATTCCCGGCCAGGAAGAACACTGAAGCTTTCTTT. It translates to CASSQFPARKNTEAFF.

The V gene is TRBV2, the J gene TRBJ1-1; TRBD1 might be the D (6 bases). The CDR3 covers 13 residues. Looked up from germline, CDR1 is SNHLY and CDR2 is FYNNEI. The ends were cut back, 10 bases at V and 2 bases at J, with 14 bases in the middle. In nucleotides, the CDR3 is TGTGCCACCAGACAGGACCACAACACTGAAGCTTTCTTT. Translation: CATRQDHNTEAFF.

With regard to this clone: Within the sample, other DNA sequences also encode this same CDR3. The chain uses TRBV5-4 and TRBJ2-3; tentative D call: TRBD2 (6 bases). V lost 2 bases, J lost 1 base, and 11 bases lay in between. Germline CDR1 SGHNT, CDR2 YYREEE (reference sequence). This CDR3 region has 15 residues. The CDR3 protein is CASSFRTGGTDTQYF. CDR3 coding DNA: TGTGCCAGCAGCTTTAGGACGGGGGGCACAGATACGCAGTATTTT.

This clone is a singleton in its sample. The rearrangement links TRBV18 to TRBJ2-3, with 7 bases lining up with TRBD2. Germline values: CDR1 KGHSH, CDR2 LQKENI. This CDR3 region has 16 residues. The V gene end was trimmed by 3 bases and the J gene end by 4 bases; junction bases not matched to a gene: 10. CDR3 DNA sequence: TGTGCCAGCTCACCCGGCGGGAGCGGGGTTCCAGATACGCAGTATTTT. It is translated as CASSPGGSGVPDTQYF.

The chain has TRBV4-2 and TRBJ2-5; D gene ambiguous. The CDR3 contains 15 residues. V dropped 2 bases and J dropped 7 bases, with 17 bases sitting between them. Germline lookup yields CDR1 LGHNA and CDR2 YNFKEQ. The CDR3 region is CASSQFYPERVTQYF. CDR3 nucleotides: TGTGCCAGCAGCCAATTCTATCCCGAGAGAGTGACCCAGTACTTC.

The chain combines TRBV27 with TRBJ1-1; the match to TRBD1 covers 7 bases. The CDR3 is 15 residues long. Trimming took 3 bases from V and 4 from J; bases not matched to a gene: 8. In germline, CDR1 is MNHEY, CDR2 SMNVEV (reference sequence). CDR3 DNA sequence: TGTGCCAGCAGTTTGTCCCCGGCAGGGGGCACTGAAGCTTTCTTT. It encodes CASSLSPAGGTEAFF.

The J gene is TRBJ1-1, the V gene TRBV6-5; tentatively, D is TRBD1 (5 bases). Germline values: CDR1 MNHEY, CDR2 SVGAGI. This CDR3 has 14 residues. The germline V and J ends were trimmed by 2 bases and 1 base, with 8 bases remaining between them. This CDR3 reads CASSYAQGNTEAFF. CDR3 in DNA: TGTGCCAGCAGTTACGCCCAGGGGAACACTGAAGCTTTCTTT.

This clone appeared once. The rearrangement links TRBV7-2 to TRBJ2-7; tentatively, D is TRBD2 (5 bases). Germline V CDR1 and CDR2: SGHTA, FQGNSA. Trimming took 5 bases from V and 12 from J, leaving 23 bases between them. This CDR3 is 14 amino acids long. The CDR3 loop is CASSKTEDSRGVYF. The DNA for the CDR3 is TGTGCCAGCAGCAAAACCGAGGACTCCCGAGGTGTGTACTTC.

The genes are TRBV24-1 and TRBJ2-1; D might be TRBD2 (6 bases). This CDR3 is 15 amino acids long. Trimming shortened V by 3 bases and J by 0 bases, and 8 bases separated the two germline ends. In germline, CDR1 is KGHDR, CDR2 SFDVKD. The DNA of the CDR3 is TGTGCCACCAGTGATCGGGACTCCTCCTACAATGAGCAGTTCTTC. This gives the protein CATSDRDSSYNEQFF.

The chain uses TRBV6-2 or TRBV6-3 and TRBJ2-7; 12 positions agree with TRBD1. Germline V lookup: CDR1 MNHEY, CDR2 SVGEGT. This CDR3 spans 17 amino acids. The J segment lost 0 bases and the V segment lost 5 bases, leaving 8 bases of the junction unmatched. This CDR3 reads CASSNRDRGRGSYEQYF. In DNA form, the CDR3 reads TGTGCCAGCAGTAACCGGGACAGGGGGCGCGGCTCCTACGAGCAGTACTTC.

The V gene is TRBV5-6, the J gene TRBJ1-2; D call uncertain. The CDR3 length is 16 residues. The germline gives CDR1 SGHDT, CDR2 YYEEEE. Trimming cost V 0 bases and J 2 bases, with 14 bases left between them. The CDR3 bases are TGTGCCAGCAGCTTGGCCGGGGTGGGGTGGAACTATGGCTACACCTTC. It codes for CASSLAGVGWNYGYTF.

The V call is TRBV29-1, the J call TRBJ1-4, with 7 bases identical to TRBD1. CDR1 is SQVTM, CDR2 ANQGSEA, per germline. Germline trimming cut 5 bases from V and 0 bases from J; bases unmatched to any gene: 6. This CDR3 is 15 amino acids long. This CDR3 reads CSVKRDSSTNEKLFF. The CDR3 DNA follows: TGCAGCGTTAAGAGGGACAGCTCAACTAATGAAAAACTGTTTTTT.

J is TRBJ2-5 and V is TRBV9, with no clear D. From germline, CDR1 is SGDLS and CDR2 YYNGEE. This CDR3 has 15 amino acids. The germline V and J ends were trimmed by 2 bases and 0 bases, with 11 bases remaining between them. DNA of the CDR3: TGTGCCAGCAGCGTGTTCAGCAGGAACCAAGAGACCCAGTACTTC. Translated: CASSVFSRNQETQYF.

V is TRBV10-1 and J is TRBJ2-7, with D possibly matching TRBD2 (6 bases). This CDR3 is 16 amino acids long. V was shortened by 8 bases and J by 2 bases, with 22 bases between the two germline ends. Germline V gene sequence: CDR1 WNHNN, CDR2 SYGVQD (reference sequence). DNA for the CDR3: TGCGCCAGCTCAAAAGAAGAATCAGGGACTCCCTACGAGCAGTACTTC. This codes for CASSKEESGTPYEQYF.

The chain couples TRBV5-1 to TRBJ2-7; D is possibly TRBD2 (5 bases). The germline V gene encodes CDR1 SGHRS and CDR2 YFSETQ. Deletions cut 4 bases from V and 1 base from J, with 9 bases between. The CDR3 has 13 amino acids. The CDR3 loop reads CASSKDSSYEQYF. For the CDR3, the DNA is TGCGCCAGCAGCAAGGACTCTTCCTACGAGCAGTACTTC.

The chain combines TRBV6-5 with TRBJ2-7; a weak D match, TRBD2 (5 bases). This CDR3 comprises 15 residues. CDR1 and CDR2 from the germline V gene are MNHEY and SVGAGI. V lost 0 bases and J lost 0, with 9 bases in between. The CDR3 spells CASSYSGLSSYEQYF. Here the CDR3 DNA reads TGTGCCAGCAGTTACTCCGGACTGAGCTCCTACGAGCAGTACTTC.

This CDR3 is CASSQEAPEQYF. DNA of the CDR3: TGTGCCAGCAGCCAGGAAGCTCCCGAGCAGTACTTC. The chain joins TRBV2 to TRBJ2-7; the D is unclear. The V end lost 6 bases, the J end lost 6 bases, and 12 bases lay between the germline ends. This CDR3 comprises 12 residues. CDR1 is SNHLY and CDR2 is FYNNEI in the germline V gene.

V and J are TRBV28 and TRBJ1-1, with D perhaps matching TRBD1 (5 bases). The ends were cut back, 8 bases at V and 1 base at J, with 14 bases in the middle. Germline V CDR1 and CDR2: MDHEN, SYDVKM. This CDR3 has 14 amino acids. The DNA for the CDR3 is TGTGCCAGCTCCCGGGGGTCATCGAACACTGAAGCTTTCTTT. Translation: CASSRGSSNTEAFF.

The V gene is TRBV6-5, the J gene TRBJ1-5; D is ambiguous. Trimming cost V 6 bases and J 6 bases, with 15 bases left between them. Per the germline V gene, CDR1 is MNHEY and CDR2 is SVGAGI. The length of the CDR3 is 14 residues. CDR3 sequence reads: CASRQSTGAQPQHF. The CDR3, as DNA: TGTGCCAGCAGACAGTCGACGGGAGCTCAGCCCCAGCATTTT.